The T cell receptor (beta chain) described here comes from a study of early T cells in non-severe SARS-CoV-2 infection. Study-wide background: Alpha and beta chains were unpaired, from unsorted whole-blood bulk RNA.

This clonotype was seen many times. Deletions cut 0 bases from V and 2 bases from J, with 19 bases between. Germline CDR1 is GTSNPN and CDR2 is SVGIG (reference sequence). This CDR3 contains 17 residues. Individual cDNA molecules carried attached unique molecular identifiers. TCRdb re-analysed the 5' RACE reads in MiXCR, keeping a single row per CDR3 protein. There are roughly 90,000 distinct CDR3 sequences in the sample; 12% to 15% occur only once, and under 7.5% lies in the top ten. This receptor was taken from an adult who was a healthcare worker with PCR-confirmed SARS-CoV-2 infection or an uninfected control (not recorded which). The material sequenced was whole blood. This sequence joins TRBV30 and TRBJ1-1; D remains unclear. The DNA for the CDR3 is TGTGCCTGGAGTGTTTTGGCCGGCTCATTCCTAAACACTGAAGCTTTCTTT. Translated: CAWSVLAGSFLNTEAFF.